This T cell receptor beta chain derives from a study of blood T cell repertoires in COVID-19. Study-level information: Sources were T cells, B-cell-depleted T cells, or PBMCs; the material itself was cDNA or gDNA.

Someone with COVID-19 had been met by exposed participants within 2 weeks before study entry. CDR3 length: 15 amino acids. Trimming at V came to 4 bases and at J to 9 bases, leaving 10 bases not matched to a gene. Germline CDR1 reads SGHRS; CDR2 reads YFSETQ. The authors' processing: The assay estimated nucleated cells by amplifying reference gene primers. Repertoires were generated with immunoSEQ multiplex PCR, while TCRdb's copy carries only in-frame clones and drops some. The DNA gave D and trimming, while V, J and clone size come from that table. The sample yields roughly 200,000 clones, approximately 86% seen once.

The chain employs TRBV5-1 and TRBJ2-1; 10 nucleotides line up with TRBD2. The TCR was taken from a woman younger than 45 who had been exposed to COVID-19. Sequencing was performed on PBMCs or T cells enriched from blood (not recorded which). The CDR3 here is CASSLQAGGRAEQFF. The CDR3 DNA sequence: TGCGCCAGCAGCCTCCAAGCGGGGGGGCGGGCTGAGCAGTTCTTC.